These T cell receptor beta chains were read from a single sample in a study of radiation and T cells in renal cell carcinoma. Here immunoSEQ multiplex PCR was the method, and the copy in TCRdb shows in-frame clones only, minus some. The data contain about 140,000 clones, about 88% of them singletons. This sample comprised blood, obtained from a patient whose treatment included radiotherapy and nephrectomy. The receptors shown here come from a woman between 45 and 65 years old with renal cell carcinoma. Both conserved end residues are part of each CDR3. The order of the fields is V gene, clone size, CDR3 protein. The listing skips clone size in some rows; elsewhere it reads once, few, many or a size class.

v_gene: TRBV5-1; abundance: -; CDR3aa: CASSAGRTSGTDTQYF
v_gene: TRBV11-2; abundance: -; CDR3aa: CASSLEGVVGPSSYNEQFF
v_gene: TRBV7-2; abundance: -; CDR3aa: CASSFSRGGETQYF
v_gene: TRBV28; abundance: -; CDR3aa: CASYRGLGTEAFF
v_gene: TRBV6-5; abundance: once; CDR3aa: CASSYGPKARQYF
v_gene: TRBV6-1; abundance: -; CDR3aa: CASSLRAVAFF
v_gene: TRBV7-2; abundance: -; CDR3aa: CASSSRPLVDTQYF
v_gene: TRBV2; abundance: -; CDR3aa: CASSTGTENEKLFF
v_gene: TRBV9; abundance: -; CDR3aa: CASSVTQNYGYTF
v_gene: TRBV4-1; abundance: -; CDR3aa: CASSQEWGGSNQPQHF
v_gene: TRBV7-8; abundance: -; CDR3aa: CASSAGTGIAYEQYF
v_gene: TRBV29-1; abundance: few; CDR3aa: CSVEHPDLTIYF
v_gene: TRBV30; abundance: -; CDR3aa: CAWSAGAEDTQYF
v_gene: TRBV23-1; abundance: -; CDR3aa: CASKPRSDYEQYF
v_gene: TRBV4-3; abundance: once; CDR3aa: CASSQDYGVNYGYTF